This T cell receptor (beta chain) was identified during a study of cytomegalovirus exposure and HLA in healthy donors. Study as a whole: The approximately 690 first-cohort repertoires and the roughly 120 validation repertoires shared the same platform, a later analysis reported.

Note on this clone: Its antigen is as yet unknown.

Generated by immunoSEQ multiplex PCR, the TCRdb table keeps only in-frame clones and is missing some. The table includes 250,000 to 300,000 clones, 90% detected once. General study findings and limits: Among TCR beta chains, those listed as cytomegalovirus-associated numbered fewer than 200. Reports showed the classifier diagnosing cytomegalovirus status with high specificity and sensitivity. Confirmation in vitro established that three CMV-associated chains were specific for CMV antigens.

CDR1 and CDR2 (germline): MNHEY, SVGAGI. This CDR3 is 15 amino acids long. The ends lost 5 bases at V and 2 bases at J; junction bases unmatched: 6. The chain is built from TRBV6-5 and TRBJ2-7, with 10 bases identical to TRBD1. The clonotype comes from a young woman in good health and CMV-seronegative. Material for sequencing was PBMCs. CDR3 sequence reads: CASSGTGTGAYEQYF. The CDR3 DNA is TGTGCCAGCAGTGGAACCGGGACAGGGGCCTACGAGCAGTACTTC.